The entry that follows covers one T cell receptor (beta chain) sequence. This record belongs to a study of blood T cell repertoires in COVID-19. Background on the study: Nucleic acid was either cDNA or gDNA, and it came from T cells, B-cell-depleted T cells, or PBMCs.

The table came from immunoSEQ multiplex PCR; TCRdb's copy has only in-frame clones and leaves some out. Of 20,000 to 25,000 clones in the sample, 87% were seen once. The J segment lost 4 bases and the V segment lost 3 bases, leaving 2 bases of the junction unmatched. There are 15 residues in the CDR3. The germline V gene has CDR1 KGHDR and CDR2 SFDVKD. The sample consisted of peripheral blood. This clonotype was sampled from a human donor with active COVID-19. The donor label of this sample is uncertain. J is TRBJ2-1 and V is TRBV24-1, with 10 bases aligning to TRBD2. The CDR3 region has the DNA TGTGCCACCAGTGATGGACTAGCGGCATACAATGAGCAGTTCTTC. Translation: CATSDGLAAYNEQFF.